The clone carrying this T cell receptor (beta chain) is a singleton in its sample. The antigen remains unidentified. Sequencing was performed with immunoSEQ multiplex PCR; in TCRdb, only in-frame clones are kept and a portion is missing. The sample yields 400,000 to 600,000 clones, roughly 77% seen once. This sample stems from a study of shared clonotypes between healthy human individuals. Study-wide context: In total, the donors were a couple of women and three men aged 18 to 49.

Germline assignment: CDR1 SGHTA and CDR2 FQGTGA. The CDR3 runs to 15 residues. Trimming pared 2 bases from V and 5 bases from J, leaving 12 bases between. Overall study results and limits: Read depth was anticipated to influence clonotype sharing among donors.

None of the donors, who were healthy HIV-negative adults, had recently had acute infections or vaccinations. Only Caucasian adults living in Nashville, Tennessee served as donors. The chain couples TRBV7-3 to TRBJ2-2; the D gene is possibly TRBD2 (6 bases). This receptor was obtained from a woman between 40 and 50 years old in good health. Some clones in this sample may be carry-over from other donors' samples. Sequenced sample: PBMCs. The CDR3 sequence: CASSLEEGRTGELFF. CDR3 sequence (DNA): TGTGCCAGCAGCTTAGAGGAGGGTCGAACCGGGGAGCTGTTTTTT.